The clone carrying this TCR beta chain came up once. Its antigen is undetermined. The time point: persistent/refractory GD, antithyroid drugs over 5 years with positive TRAb. PBMC-extracted RNA yielded the TCR library. The data derive from a study of regulatory T cells in long-lasting Graves disease. Study context: In persistent Graves' disease, antithyroid drugs had been taken for over 5 years and TSH receptor antibodies stayed positive. Findings of the study overall: Having few samples may have compromised the accuracy. Among persistent patients, a larger number of public clonotypes were shared (2,741) than among newly diagnosed patients (roughly 1,000).

Construction of the TCR beta libraries employed iRepertoire HTBI primers in conjunction with Arm-PCR of CDR3 regions. TCRdb re-called the multiplex PCR reads through MiXCR, storing one row per CDR3 protein. The table has 400,000 to 500,000 distinct CDR3 sequences, around a fifth seen once; the top ten hold roughly 7.7%. The starting material was peripheral blood mononuclear cells (PBMCs), obtained when the disease was refractory, from a patient treated with antithyroid drugs. This receptor was identified in a female donor with Graves disease.

CDR3 region: CASSSSLGLAGDTQYF. CDR3 DNA sequence: TGTGCCAGCAGCTCCAGCCTGGGACTAGCGGGAGATACGCAGTATTTT. This chain connects TRBV7-3 to TRBJ2-3; 12 positions agree with TRBD2. The CDR3 length is 16 residues. With 4 bases clipped from V and 5 bases from J, the junction kept 7 bases outside the gene matches. The germline V gene has CDR1 SGHTA and CDR2 FQGTGA.